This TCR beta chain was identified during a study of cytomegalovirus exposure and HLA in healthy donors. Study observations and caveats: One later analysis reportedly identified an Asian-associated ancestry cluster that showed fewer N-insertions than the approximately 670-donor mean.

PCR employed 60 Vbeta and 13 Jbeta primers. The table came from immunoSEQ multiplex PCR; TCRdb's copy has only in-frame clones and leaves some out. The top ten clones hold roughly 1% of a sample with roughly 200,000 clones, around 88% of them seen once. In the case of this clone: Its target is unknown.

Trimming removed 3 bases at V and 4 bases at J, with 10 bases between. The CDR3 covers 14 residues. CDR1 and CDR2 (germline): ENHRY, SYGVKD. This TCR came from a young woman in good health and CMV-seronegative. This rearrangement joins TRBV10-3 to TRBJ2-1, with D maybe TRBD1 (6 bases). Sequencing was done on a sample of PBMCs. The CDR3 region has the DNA TGTGCCATCAGTGAAGGACAGACGTACAATGAGCAGTTCTTC. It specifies CAISEGQTYNEQFF.